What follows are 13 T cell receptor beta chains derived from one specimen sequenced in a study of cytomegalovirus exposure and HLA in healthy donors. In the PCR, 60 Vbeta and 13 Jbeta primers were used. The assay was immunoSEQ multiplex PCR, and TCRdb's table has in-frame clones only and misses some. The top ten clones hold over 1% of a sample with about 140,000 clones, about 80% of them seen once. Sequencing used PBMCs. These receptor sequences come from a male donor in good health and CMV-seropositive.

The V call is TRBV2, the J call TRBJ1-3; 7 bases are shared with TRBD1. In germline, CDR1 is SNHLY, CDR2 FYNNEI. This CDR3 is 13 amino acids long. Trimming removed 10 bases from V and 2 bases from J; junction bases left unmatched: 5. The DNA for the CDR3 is TGTGCCAAGACGACAGGGACTGGAAACACCATATATTTT. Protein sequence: CAKTTGTGNTIYF.

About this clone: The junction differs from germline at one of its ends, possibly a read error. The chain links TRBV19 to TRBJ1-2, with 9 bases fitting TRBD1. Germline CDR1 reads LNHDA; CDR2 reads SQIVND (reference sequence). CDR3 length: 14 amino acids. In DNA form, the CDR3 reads TGTGCCAGTACCTCCGGGACAGGGAACTATGGCTACCCCTTC. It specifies CASTSGTGNYGYPF.

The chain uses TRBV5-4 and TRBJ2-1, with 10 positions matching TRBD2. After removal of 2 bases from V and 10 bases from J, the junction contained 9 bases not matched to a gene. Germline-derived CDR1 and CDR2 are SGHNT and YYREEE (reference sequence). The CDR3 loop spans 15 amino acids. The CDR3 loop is CASSFRLAGVGEQFF. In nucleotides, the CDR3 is TGTGCCAGCAGCTTTAGGCTAGCGGGAGTTGGGGAGCAGTTCTTC.

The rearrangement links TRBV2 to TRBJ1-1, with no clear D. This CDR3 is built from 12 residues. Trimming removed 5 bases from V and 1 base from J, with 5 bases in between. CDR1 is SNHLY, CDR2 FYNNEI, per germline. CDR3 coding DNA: TGTGCCAGCAGTCGACAGAACACTGAAGCTTTCTTT. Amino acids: CASSRQNTEAFF.

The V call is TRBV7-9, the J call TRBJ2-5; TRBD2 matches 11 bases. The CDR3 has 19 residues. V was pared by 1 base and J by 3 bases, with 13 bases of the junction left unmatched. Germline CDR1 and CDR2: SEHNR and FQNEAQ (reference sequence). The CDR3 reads CASSLEGLAERLAEETQYF. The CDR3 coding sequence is TGTGCCAGCAGCTTAGAGGGACTAGCGGAACGGCTTGCTGAAGAGACCCAGTACTTC.

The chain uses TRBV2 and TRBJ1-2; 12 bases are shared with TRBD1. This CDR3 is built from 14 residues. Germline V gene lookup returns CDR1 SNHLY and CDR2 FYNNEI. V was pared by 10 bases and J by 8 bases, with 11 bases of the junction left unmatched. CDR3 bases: TGTGCCATTCCGCCGGGACAGGGGGCCAGCGGCTACACCTTC. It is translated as CAIPPGQGASGYTF.

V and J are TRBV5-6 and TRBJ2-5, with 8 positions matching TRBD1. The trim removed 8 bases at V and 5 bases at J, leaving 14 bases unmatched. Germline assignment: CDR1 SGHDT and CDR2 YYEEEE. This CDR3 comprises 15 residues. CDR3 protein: CASTPWTGPGETQYF. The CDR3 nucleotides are TGTGCCAGTACACCGTGGACAGGGCCCGGGGAGACCCAGTACTTC.

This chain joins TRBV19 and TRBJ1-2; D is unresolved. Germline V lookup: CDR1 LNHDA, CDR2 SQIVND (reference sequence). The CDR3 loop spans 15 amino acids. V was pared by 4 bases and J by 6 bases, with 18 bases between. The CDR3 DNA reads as TGTGCCAGTAGTACCCCCGCCGGAGGTTCAGATGGCTACACCTTC. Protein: CASSTPAGGSDGYTF.

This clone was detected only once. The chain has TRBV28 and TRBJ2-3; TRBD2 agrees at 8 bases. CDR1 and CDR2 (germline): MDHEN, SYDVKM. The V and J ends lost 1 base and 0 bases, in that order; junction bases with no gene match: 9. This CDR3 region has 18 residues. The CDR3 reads CASSLSGLVISSTDTQYF. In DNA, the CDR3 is TGTGCCAGCAGTTTATCGGGACTAGTGATAAGTAGCACAGATACGCAGTATTTT.

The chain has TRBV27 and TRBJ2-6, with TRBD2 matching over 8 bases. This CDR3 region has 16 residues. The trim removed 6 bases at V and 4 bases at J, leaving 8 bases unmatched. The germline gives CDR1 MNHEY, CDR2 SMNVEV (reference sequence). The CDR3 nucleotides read TGTGCCAGCAGGTTCGGGGGGGCGGAAGGGGCCAACGTCCTGACTTTC. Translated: CASRFGGAEGANVLTF.

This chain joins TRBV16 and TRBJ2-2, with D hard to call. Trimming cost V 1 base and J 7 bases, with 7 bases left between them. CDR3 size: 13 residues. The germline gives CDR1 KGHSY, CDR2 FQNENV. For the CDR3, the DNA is TGTGCCAGCAGCCAATTAGTAATCGGGGAGCTGTTTTTT. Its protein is CASSQLVIGELFF. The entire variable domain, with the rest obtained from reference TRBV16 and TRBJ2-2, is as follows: GEEVAQTPKHLVRGEGQKAKLYCAPIKGHSYVFWYQQVLKNEFKFLISFQNENVFDETGMPKERFSAKCLPNSPCSLEIQATKLEDSAVYFCASSQLVIGELFFGEGSRLTVL.

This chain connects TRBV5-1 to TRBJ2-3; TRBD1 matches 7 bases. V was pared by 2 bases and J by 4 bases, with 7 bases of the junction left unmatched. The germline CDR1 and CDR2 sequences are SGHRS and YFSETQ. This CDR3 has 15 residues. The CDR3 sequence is CASSFRGGQADTQYF. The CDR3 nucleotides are TGCGCCAGCAGCTTCAGGGGCGGACAGGCAGATACGCAGTATTTT.

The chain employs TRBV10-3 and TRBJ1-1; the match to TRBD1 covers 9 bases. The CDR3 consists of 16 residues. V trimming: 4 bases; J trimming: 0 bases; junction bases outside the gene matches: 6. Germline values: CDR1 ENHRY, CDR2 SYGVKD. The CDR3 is CAISGWTGAMNTEAFF. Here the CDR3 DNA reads TGTGCCATCAGTGGGTGGACAGGGGCGATGAACACTGAAGCTTTCTTT.